A selection of T cell receptor beta chains follows, all from one sample in a study of cytomegalovirus exposure and HLA in healthy donors. The assay was immunoSEQ multiplex PCR, and TCRdb's table has in-frame clones only and misses some. Here the sample spans about 150,000 clones, roughly 77% being singletons. Sequenced input: PBMCs. The receptors here all came from a man younger than 35 in good health and CMV-seropositive. Each CDR3 is given with its conserved first and last residue. Each record gives: D gene, J gene, V gene, clone size, CDR3 DNA, CDR3 protein. A D gene is named only where the DNA matches it firmly. Size is omitted from some rows. Given values are once, few, many or a class for expanded clones.

d_call: NA
j_call: TRBJ1-1
v_call: TRBV28
clone_size: NA
cdr3_nt: TGTGCCAGCACATTGAGGGGGGGCTGGACTGAAGCTTTCTTT
cdr3_aa: CASTLRGGWTEAFF

d_call: NA
j_call: TRBJ2-1
v_call: TRBV7-3
clone_size: NA
cdr3_nt: TGTGCCAGCAGCTTAGATGGCGTTAGCCGAGCGTTCTCCTACAATGAGCAGTTCTTC
cdr3_aa: CASSLDGVSRAFSYNEQFF

d_call: TRBD2
j_call: TRBJ2-1
v_call: TRBV28
clone_size: NA
cdr3_nt: TGTGCCACCCACTATGGACTAGCGGGATACGAGCAGTTCTTC
cdr3_aa: CATHYGLAGYEQFF

d_call: TRBD2
j_call: TRBJ2-4
v_call: TRBV28
clone_size: NA
cdr3_nt: TGTGCCAGCAGTCTCGGACTAGCGGGAGAGGACATTCAGTACTTC
cdr3_aa: CASSLGLAGEDIQYF

d_call: NA
j_call: TRBJ2-1
v_call: TRBV25-1
clone_size: NA
cdr3_nt: TGTGCCAGCAGTAGGAGGAGGACTGACAATGAGCAGTTCTTC
cdr3_aa: CASSRRRTDNEQFF

d_call: TRBD2
j_call: TRBJ2-5
v_call: TRBV6-5
clone_size: NA
cdr3_nt: TGTGCCAGCACTCCTGGGACTAGCGGCGAAGAGACCCAGTACTTC
cdr3_aa: CASTPGTSGEETQYF

d_call: TRBD1
j_call: TRBJ1-2
v_call: TRBV7-9
clone_size: NA
cdr3_nt: TGTGCCAGCAGCTTAGCGGGGACAGATGGCTACACCTTC
cdr3_aa: CASSLAGTDGYTF

d_call: NA
j_call: TRBJ1-5
v_call: TRBV2
clone_size: once
cdr3_nt: TGTGCCAGCAAACAGGATAGCAATCAGCCCCAGCATTTT
cdr3_aa: CASKQDSNQPQHF

d_call: TRBD2
j_call: TRBJ2-7
v_call: TRBV2
clone_size: NA
cdr3_nt: TGTGCCAGCAGTGAGGGACTAGCGGGACCCGAGCAGTACTTC
cdr3_aa: CASSEGLAGPEQYF

d_call: TRBD2
j_call: TRBJ2-7
v_call: TRBV5-1
clone_size: NA
cdr3_nt: TGCGCCAGCCGCCCCGGGACTAGCGCTCTCTCCGAGCAGTACTTC
cdr3_aa: CASRPGTSALSEQYF

d_call: TRBD2
j_call: TRBJ2-1
v_call: TRBV9
clone_size: NA
cdr3_nt: TGTGCCAGCAGCTCAAGCGGGGGGCCTTACAATGAGCAGTTCTTC
cdr3_aa: CASSSSGGPYNEQFF

d_call: TRBD1
j_call: TRBJ2-2
v_call: TRBV19
clone_size: NA
cdr3_nt: TGTGCCAGTAGCGCCCGATTGGGGACAGTTAGTGCCGGGGAGCTGTTTTTT
cdr3_aa: CASSARLGTVSAGELFF

d_call: TRBD2
j_call: TRBJ2-7
v_call: TRBV7-2
clone_size: once
cdr3_nt: TGTCCCAGCAGCTTTTATCAGCGGGGATACTACGAGCAGTACTTC
cdr3_aa: CPSSFYQRGYYEQYF

d_call: TRBD2
j_call: TRBJ2-1
v_call: TRBV12-5
clone_size: once
cdr3_nt: TGTGCTAGTGCCCCCGGACTAGCTAACAGGAATGAGCAGTTCTTC
cdr3_aa: CASAPGLANRNEQFF

d_call: TRBD2
j_call: TRBJ2-1
v_call: TRBV28
clone_size: NA
cdr3_nt: TGTGCCAGCAACCCCTACGGACTAGCGGGAGAAGATGAGCAGTTCTTC
cdr3_aa: CASNPYGLAGEDEQFF

d_call: NA
j_call: TRBJ2-4
v_call: TRBV7-9
clone_size: NA
cdr3_nt: TGTGCCAGCAGCTTAGGTTCCAGGGGAGGGGGGGAGAACATTCAGTACTTC
cdr3_aa: CASSLGSRGGGENIQYF